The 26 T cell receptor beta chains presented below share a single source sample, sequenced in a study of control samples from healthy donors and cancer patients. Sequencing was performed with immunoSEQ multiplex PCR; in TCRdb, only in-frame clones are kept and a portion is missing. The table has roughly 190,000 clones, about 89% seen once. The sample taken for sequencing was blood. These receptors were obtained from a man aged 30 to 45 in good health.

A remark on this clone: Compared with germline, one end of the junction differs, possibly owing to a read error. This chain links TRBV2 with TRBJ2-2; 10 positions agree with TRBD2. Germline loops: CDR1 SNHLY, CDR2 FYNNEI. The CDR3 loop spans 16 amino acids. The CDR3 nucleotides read TGTGCCAGCAGGGAAGCGGGGGGGCCGGTCACCGGGGAGCTGTTTTTT. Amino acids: CASREAGGPVTGELFF.

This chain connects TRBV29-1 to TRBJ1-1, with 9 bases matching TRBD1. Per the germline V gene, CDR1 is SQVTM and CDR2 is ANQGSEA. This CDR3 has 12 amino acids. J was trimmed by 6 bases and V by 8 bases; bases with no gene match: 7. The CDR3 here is CSMTGGGPEAFF. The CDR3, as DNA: TGCAGCATGACAGGGGGGGGGCCTGAAGCTTTCTTT.

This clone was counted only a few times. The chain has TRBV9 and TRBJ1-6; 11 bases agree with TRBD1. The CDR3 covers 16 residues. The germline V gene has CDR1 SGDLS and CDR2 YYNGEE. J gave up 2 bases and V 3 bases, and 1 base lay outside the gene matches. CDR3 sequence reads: CASSEGQGAYNSPLHF. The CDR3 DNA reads TGTGCCAGCAGCGAGGGACAGGGGGCCTATAATTCACCCCTCCACTTT.

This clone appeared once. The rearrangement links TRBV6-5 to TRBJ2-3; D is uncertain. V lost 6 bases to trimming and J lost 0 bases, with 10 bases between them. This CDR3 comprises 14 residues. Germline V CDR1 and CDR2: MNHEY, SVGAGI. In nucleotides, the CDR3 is TGTGCCAGCAGCGCCACTACTAGCACAGATACGCAGTATTTT. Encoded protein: CASSATTSTDTQYF.

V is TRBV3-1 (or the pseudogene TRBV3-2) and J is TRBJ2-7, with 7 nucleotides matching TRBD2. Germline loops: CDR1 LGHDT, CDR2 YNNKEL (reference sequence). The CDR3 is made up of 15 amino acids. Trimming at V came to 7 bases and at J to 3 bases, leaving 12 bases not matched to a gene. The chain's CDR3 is CASTRSGALNYEQYF. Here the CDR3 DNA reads TGTGCCAGCACCAGAAGCGGGGCCCTCAACTACGAGCAGTACTTC.

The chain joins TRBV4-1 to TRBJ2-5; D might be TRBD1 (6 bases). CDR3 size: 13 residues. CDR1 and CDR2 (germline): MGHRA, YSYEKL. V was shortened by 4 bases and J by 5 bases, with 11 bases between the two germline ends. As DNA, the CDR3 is TGCGCCAGCAGCCCCACAGGGTACGAGACCCAGTACTTC. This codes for CASSPTGYETQYF.

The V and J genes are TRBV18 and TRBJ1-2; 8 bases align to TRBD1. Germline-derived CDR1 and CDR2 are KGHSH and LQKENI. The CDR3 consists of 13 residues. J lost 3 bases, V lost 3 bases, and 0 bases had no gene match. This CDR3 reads CASSPDRDYGYTF. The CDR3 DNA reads TGTGCCAGCTCACCGGACAGGGACTATGGCTACACCTTC.

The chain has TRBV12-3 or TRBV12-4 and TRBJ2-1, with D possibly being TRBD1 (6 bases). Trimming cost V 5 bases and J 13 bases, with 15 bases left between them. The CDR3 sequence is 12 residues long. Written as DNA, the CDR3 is TGTGCCAGCAGTAAACAACAGGGAAAACAGTTCTTC. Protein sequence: CASSKQQGKQFF.

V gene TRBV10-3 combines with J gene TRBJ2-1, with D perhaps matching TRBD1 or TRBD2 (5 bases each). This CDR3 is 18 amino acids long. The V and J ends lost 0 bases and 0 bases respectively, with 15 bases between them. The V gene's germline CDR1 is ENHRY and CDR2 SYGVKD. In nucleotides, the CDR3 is TGTGCCATCAGTGAGTCTGGACGGGTGGGGACCTCCTACAATGAGCAGTTCTTC. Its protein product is CAISESGRVGTSYNEQFF.

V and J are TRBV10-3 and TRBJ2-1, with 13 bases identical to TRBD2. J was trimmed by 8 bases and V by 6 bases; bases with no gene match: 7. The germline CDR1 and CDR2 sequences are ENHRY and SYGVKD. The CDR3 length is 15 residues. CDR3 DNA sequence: TGTGCCATCAGCCCCGGGACTAGCGGGACCTATGAGCAGTTCTTC. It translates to CAISPGTSGTYEQFF.

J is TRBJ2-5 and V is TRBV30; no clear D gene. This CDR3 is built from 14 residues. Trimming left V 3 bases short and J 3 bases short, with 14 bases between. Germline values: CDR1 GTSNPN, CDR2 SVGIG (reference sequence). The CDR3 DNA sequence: TGTGCCTGGAGGTCTAAGGGCTGGGAAGAGACCCAGTACTTC. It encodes CAWRSKGWEETQYF.

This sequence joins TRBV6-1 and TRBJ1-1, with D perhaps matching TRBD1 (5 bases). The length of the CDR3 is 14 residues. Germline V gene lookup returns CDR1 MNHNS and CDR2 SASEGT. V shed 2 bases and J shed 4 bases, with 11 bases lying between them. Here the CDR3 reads CASSEMWGGTEAFF. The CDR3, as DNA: TGTGCCAGCAGTGAAATGTGGGGGGGCACTGAAGCTTTCTTT.

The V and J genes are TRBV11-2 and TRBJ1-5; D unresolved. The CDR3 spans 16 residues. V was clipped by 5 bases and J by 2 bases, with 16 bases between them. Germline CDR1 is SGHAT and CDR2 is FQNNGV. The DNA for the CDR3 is TGTGCCAGCAGCCCCACGCGGGGATCGGGCAATCAGCCCCAGCATTTT. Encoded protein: CASSPTRGSGNQPQHF.

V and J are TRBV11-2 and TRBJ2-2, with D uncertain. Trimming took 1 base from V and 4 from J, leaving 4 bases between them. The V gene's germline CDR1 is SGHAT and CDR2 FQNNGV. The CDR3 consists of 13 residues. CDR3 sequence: CASSLGTTGELFF. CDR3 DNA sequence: TGTGCCAGCAGCTTAGGTACCACCGGGGAGCTGTTTTTT.

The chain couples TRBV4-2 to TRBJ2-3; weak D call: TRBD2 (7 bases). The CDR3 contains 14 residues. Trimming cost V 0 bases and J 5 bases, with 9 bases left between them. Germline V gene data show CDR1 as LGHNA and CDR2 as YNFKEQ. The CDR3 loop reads CASSQEGGGDTQYF. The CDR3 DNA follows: TGTGCCAGCAGCCAAGAAGGGGGGGGAGATACGCAGTATTTT.

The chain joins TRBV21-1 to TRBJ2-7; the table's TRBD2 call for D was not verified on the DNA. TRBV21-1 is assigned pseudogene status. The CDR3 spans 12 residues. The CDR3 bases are TGTGCCAGCAGCAAAACGGTCTACGAGCAGTACTTC. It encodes CASSKTVYEQYF.

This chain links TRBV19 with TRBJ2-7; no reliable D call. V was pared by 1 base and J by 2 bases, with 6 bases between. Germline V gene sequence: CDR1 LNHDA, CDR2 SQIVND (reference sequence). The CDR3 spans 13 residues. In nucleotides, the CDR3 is TGTGCCAGTAGTATAGCTTTAACCTACGAGCAGTACTTC. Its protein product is CASSIALTYEQYF. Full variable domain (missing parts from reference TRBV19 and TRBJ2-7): DGGITQSPKYLFRKEGQNVTLSCEQNLNHDAMYWYRQDPGQGLRLIYYSQIVNDFQKGDIAEGYSVSREKKESFPLTVTSAQKNPTAFYLCASSIALTYEQYFGPGTRLTVT.

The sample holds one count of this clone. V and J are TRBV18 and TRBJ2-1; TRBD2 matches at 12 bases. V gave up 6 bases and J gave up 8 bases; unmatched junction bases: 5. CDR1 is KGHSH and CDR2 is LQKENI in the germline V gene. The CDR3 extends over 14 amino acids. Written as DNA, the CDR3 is TGTGCCAGCTCCCGGGCTAGCGGGGGGGATGAGCAGTTCTTC. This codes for CASSRASGGDEQFF.

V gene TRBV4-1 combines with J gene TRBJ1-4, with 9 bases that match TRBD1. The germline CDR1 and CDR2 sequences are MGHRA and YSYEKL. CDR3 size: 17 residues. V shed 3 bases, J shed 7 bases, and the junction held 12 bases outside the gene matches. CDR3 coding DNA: TGCGCCAGCAGCCAGGTCTTCTCGGACAGGGGTCTTGAAAAACTGTTTTTT. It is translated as CASSQVFSDRGLEKLFF.

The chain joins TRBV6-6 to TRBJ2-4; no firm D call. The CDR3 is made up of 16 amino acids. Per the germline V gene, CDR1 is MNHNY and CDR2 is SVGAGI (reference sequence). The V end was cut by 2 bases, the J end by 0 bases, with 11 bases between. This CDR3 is CASSYRGEIAKNIQYF. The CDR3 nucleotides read TGTGCCAGCAGTTACCGTGGAGAGATAGCCAAAAACATTCAGTACTTC.

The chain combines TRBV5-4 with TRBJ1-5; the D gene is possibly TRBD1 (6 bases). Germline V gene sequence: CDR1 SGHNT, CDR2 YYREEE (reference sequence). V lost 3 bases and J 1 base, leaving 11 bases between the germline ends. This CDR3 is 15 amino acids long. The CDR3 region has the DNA TGTGCCAGCAGCTGGGGCGACAGGAGCAATCAGCCCCAGCATTTT. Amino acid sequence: CASSWGDRSNQPQHF.

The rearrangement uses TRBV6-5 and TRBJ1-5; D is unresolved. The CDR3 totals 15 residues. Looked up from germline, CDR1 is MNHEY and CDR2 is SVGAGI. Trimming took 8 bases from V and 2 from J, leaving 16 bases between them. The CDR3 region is CASGEQTLGNQPQHF. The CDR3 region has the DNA TGTGCCAGCGGGGAACAAACTCTAGGCAATCAGCCCCAGCATTTT.

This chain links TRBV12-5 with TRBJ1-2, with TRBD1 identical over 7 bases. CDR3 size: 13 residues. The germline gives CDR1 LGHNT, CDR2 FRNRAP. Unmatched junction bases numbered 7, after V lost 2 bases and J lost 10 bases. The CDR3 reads CASGLIQGGSYTF. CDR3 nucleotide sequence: TGTGCTAGTGGTTTGATACAAGGGGGCTCCTACACCTTC.

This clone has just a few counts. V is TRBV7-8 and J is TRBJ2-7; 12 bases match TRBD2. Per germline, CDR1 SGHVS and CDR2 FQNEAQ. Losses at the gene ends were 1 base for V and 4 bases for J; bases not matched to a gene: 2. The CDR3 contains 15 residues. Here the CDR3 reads CASSLGLAGVYEQYF. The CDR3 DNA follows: TGTGCCAGCAGCTTAGGACTAGCGGGGGTTTACGAGCAGTACTTC.

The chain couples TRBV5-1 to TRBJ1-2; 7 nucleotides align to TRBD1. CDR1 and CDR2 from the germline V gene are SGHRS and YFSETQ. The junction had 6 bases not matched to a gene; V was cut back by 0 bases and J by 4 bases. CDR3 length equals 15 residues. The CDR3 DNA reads TGCGCCAGCAGCTTGGCGTTGACAGGGTTCTATGGCTACACCTTC. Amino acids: CASSLALTGFYGYTF. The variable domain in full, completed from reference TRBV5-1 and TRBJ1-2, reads KAGVTQTPRYLIKTRGQQVTLSCSPISGHRSVSWYQQTPGQGLQFLFEYFSETQRNKGNFPGRFSGRQFSNSRSEMNVSTLELGDSALYLCASSLALTGFYGYTFGSGTRLTVV.

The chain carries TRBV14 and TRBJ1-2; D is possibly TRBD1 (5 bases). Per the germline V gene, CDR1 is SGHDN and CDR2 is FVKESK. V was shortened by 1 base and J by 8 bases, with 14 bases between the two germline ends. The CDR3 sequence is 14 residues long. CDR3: CASSQVRGVGGYTF. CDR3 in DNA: TGTGCCAGCAGCCAAGTCAGAGGGGTTGGCGGCTACACCTTC. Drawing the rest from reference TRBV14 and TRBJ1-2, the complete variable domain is EAGVTQFPSHSVIEKGQTVTLRCDPISGHDNLYWYRRVMGKEIKFLLHFVKESKQDESGMPNNRFLAERTGGTYSTLKVQPAELEDSGVYFCASSQVRGVGGYTFGSGTRLTVV.